This T cell receptor (beta chain) was retrieved from a study of human T cells and chemical hapten exposure. Study findings and constraints: The donors suffered from alopecia, so their immune response may not match that of healthy people. The study found that PT1 expanded TCR counts correlated positively with patch test score.

Sample time point: patch test 1, 2 weeks after DPC sensitization. The treatment: therapeutic diphenylcyclopropenone sensitization with weekly scalp DPC. Unique molecular identifiers were attached to individual cDNA molecules during library preparation. TCRdb re-called the RACE reads with MiXCR, one entry per CDR3 protein. The table shows some 170,000 distinct CDR3 sequences, with about a fifth occurring only once. This clonotype was detected only a few times. Its antigen remains unknown. V was trimmed by 3 bases and J by 5 bases, leaving 18 bases between them. Per the germline V gene, CDR1 is SGHDT and CDR2 is YYEEEE. This CDR3 region has 16 residues.

The sequence was obtained from a woman aged 45-65 years with alopecia areata. Some clones in this sample may be carry-over from other donors' samples. The sample in question was whole blood, obtained in connection with sensitization to the hapten diphenylcyclopropenone (DPC). The rearrangement joins TRBV5-6 to TRBJ1-5, with D tentatively TRBD1 (5 bases). Here the CDR3 DNA reads TGTGCCAGCAGCTCATACCGGGACGGCTTTTATCAGCCCCAGCATTTT. Protein: CASSSYRDGFYQPQHF.